This entry describes one T cell receptor beta chain. The specificity of this receptor is unknown. No much larger clonotype is one base removed from it; base qualities were not supplied. The data were obtained in a study of a mutant IDH1 vaccine in newly diagnosed glioma listed by TCRdb under 2021. At the level of the whole study: Across visits V03 through V10, patients got a total of eight vaccinations, given in weeks 1, 3, 5, 7, 11, 15, 19 and 23. Vaccination was initiated 4-6 weeks after radiotherapy alone, or concurrently with temozolomide cycles in the chemotherapy-containing groups. Of the roughly 34 treated patients, around 62% were male and about 38% were female, and the mean age was around 40 years. Before enrollment, most patients had been given radiochemotherapy with temozolomide as standard therapy, while the rest had received either radiotherapy alone or temozolomide alone. Peripheral blood samples were drawn at six visits, namely V03 (baseline), V05, V07, V10, V12 and V13. Longitudinal TCRB deep sequencing was performed for about two dozen treated patients wherever samples were available for exploratory analyses. General study outcomes and caveats: Changes in the top peripheral T cell clonotypes picked up by TCRB sequencing did not appear to be linked to pseudoprogression. Availability determined which PBMC samples were chosen for TCRB deep sequencing. Immune responses induced by the vaccine were seen in around 93% of patients across multiple MHC alleles. The authors stated that sample limitations prevented analyses of patient blood samples from being reproduced.

The time point label on this specimen signifies: week 23, last vaccination. Each vaccine dose was 300 ug of a 20-mer mutant IDH1 peptide in Montanide, given subcutaneously with topical imiquimod. Newly diagnosed WHO grade 3 or 4 IDH1-mutant astrocytomas showing loss of nuclear ATRX were present in the donors. The samples were drawn from NOA16, a multicentre, single-arm, open-label phase I trial in Germany that tested a mutant IDH1 peptide vaccine in humans for the first time. Genomic DNA for TCRB sequencing was extracted from EDTA blood using the DNeasy Blood and Tissue Kit. To prepare the library, the immunoSEQ multiplex PCR assay was applied. Rearranged TCR beta chain sequences were amplified using the hsTCRB Kit according to the manufacturer's protocol. An Illumina MiSeq was used to sequence the TCRB libraries. On the authors' methods: The kit vendor's proprietary platform handled demultiplexing, trimming and gene mapping. The immuneACCESS repertoire file appears here via TCRdb, limited to in-frame rearrangements. These files lack a portion of the clones; in checked studies, under half of the deficit traces to unresolved V genes, and the cause of the others is not known. The V and J calls and the clone size are those of that table, but D and trimming were determined from the DNA. The sample table holds about 38,000 clones, of which about four fifths were seen once. Over 4.5% of the sample is taken by the ten largest.

The receptor comes from a middle-aged man with glioma. The sequences come from PBMCs, collected from a glioma patient whose treatment included an IDH1 peptide vaccine.

The DNA sequence reads TGTGCCTGGAGTGTAGGGCAGGGGGTCGGCTACACCTTC. Translated, it gives CAWSVGQGVGYTF. The chain is assembled from TRBV30 and TRBJ1-2, and TRBD1 aligns with 7 junction nucleotides. From a lookup of the germline V gene (reference sequence), CDR1 and CDR2 are GTSNPN and SVGIG. Including cysteine and phenylalanine, the CDR3 has 13 amino acids. Only the CDR3 portion is preserved as DNA: 39 bases, with reading frame beginning at the first base. Relative to germline, V is missing 0 bases and J is missing 8 bases, with 6 bases of the junction outside any gene match.